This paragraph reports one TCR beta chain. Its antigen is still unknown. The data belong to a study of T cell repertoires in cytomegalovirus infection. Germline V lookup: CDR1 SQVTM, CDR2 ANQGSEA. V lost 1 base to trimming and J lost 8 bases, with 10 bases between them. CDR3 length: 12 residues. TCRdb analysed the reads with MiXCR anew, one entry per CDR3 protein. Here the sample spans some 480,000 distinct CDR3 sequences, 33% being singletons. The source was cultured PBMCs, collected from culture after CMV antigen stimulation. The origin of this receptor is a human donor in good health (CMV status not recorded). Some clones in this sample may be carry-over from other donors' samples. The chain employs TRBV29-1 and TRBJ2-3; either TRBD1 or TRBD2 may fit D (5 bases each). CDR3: CSVEGGGGTQYF. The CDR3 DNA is TGCAGCGTTGAAGGGGGCGGAGGTACGCAGTATTTT.